This TCR beta chain was profiled in a study of cytotoxic CD8 clonotypes in ibrutinib-treated CLL. Study at large: Included were 10 to 12 relapsed/refractory and roughly 15 treatment-naive patients, of whom around 17 were IGHV unmutated. Response specimens were obtained following a median treatment duration of approximately 12 months, with a range of 6 to 36.

Between the trimmed V and J ends, which lost 0 bases and 2 bases, there was a span of 13 bases. This CDR3 comprises 17 residues. The germline V gene has CDR1 MNHEY and CDR2 SMNVEV (reference sequence). Target depth was 1 in 200,000 to 1 in 1 million T cells, about 10x per clonotype. Libraries were prepared by immunoSEQ multiplex PCR; TCRdb keeps only in-frame clonotypes and omits some of them. The table includes around 160,000 clones, 70% to 90% detected once. This clone was seen a single time. This specimen consisted of PBMCs, obtained at disease progression, from a patient treated with ibrutinib. This sequence was found in a human donor with chronic lymphocytic leukemia. The rearrangement links TRBV27 to TRBJ2-2; D might be TRBD2 (6 bases). DNA of the CDR3: TGTGCCAGCAGTTTATCAGGGGTCGGGAGTAACACCGGGGAGCTGTTTTTT. Protein product: CASSLSGVGSNTGELFF.